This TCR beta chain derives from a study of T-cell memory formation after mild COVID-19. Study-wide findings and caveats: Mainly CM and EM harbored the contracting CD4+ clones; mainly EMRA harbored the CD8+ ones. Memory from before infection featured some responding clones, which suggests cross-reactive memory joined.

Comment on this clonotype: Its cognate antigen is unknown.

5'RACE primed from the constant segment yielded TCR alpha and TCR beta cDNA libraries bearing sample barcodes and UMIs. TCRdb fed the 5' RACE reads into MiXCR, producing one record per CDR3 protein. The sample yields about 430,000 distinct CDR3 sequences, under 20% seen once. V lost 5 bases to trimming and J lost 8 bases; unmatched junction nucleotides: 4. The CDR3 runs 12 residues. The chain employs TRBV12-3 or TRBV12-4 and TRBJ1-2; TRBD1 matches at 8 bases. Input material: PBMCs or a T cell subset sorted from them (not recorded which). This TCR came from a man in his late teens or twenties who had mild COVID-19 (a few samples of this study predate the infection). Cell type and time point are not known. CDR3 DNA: TGTGCCAGCAGTCAGGGGGCTCAGGGCTACACCTTC. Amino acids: CASSQGAQGYTF.